The source of this T cell receptor beta chain is a study of cytomegalovirus exposure and HLA in healthy donors (dated by TCRdb to about 2017). A note on the overall study: According to an earlier analysis of around 600 of the donors, about 190 million T cells yielded over 100 million unique TCR beta sequences and about 280 Gb of sequence data. An early release covering some 640 HLA-typed donors comprised about 300 gigabases of sequencing data and 85 million to 100 million unique TCR sequences. Among the roughly 430 genotyped donors, around 81% belonged to the genetic ancestry cluster associated with self-reported Caucasian donors. The study was designed to test whether signatures of past pathogen exposure could be identified by cataloging public T cell receptors. Using immunosequencing, the study profiled T cell repertoires from 666 subjects and related those repertoires to cytomegalovirus serostatus. In addition to the first cohort of 666 subjects, a separate validation cohort of approximately 130 different subjects was used. High-throughput TCR immunosequencing, statistical association of individual TCRs with disease status, and machine learning were combined to predict cytomegalovirus infection status. A later analysis re-examined previously published TCR beta repertoires from just over 650 donors and added high-resolution HLA genotyping to investigate patterns of TCR occurrence. Rather than drawing on any new phenotypic data, the later analysis identified candidate immune exposures from TCR beta sequences and the way those sequences occurred across donors. To decide whether each TCR beta V gene segment behaved as functional or pseudogenic, an earlier analysis of nearly 600 of the donors relied on high-throughput TCR beta sequencing. Donor age, sex, ethnicity and CMV serostatus were compiled together with the repertoire data. In a later genetic analysis, genome-wide SNP genotypes for about 65% of the 666 donors were used, and that subset was treated as a discovery cohort. Every discovery cohort repertoire had been produced on one sequencing platform. HLA typing included class I and class II loci at four-digit resolution. Typing coverage varied by locus: roughly 620-630 donors for A, B, C, DRB1 and DQB1; roughly 560 for DQA1; about 590 for DPA1; fewer than 480 for DPB1. Because of strong linkage in the cohort, roughly five DR-DQ haplotypes were treated as single units for association and clustering. Among 350 to 400 genotyped donors of the cohort, an average of around 240,000 unique TCR beta nucleotide sequences were sequenced per donor, around 18% of them non-productive. Overall results and qualifications from the work: In a later analysis, TCR association rates were found to vary across HLA loci, with the most associated TCRs seen for DRB1 alleles and the fewest for HLA-C alleles. In a later genetic analysis, fewer N-insertions in productive TCRs were reported among donors in an Asian-associated ancestry cluster than the 666-donor mean. An earlier analysis of 587 of the donors showed that most TCR beta V segments appeared in productive rearrangements either about 87% or about 30% of the time, which broadly matched IMGT annotations. According to the authors, the approach could potentially be generalized to other disease states and immunological phenotypes. The classifier was reported to diagnose cytomegalovirus status with high specificity and sensitivity in both the original cohort and the validation cohort. Specific HLA alleles were associated with 15,000 to 20,000 TCR beta sequences at a false discovery rate of 0.05 in a later analysis. The only immune exposure information available for the cohort was CMV serostatus. Several of the top co-occurrence clusters appeared to be linked to parvovirus B19, influenza, CMV and Epstein-Barr virus, according to a later analysis. In a later analysis, HLA-associated TCR beta chains showed more clonal expansion and lower generation probabilities than non-associated chains that were equally common. The study listed approximately 150 TCR beta chains as associated with cytomegalovirus. Because counts were too low, some 17 rarely observed V segments, including chromosome 9 orphons, were left out of the earlier analysis of roughly 600 of the donors. Presence/absence analyses assumed roughly uniform sequencing depth across donors, an assumption that may not hold. Linkage disequilibrium might explain the correlated functional status among segregating V segments, but an unknown experimental factor could not be ruled out. The sequencing pipeline was judged likely to have produced a cluster of highly shared sequence variants as a technical artifact. Only TCR beta chains were sequenced in this cohort, and the absence of alpha or paired-chain data limited detectable features. A few of the identified cytomegalovirus-associated TCR beta chains were confirmed in vitro to be specific for cytomegalovirus antigens. In a later analysis, most CMV-associated TCR beta chains were found to appear HLA-restricted, with HLA associations seemingly driven largely by CMV exposure. Because the 87-base-pair reads could not distinguish some IMGT-functional V segments, including TRBV6-2 and TRBV6-3, those segments were excluded. Assigning TCR associations to individual alleles was difficult when HLA alleles, especially DR and DQ, strongly co-occurred. While some public TCRs were present in many individuals, most TCR sequences turned up only very rarely across donors. In a later genetic analysis, a missense DCLRE1C variant was associated with V-gene and J-gene trimming of TCR beta chains, and the association was replicated in an independent cohort. Because HLA typing was unavailable for some donors at each locus, only the typed subset was used in association tests. A further reported finding was that TCR beta sequences accurately predicted the HLA-A and HLA-B alleles for most subjects in the first cohort.

Library preparation was by the immunoSEQ multiplex PCR assay. The multiplex PCR relied on a mix of 60 forward primers for TCR Vbeta segments and 13 reverse primers for TCR Jbeta segments. The CDR3 region of rearranged TCR beta genes was amplified from genomic DNA with a multiplex PCR assay. On the Illumina HiSeq System, the amplified TCR beta libraries were sequenced as 87-base-pair reads. Turning to the authors' computational methods: A later analysis counted around 72 million unique TCR beta chains across the 650 to 700 repertoires, and 9.5 million to 11 million of these chains were shared by at least two donors. Raw reads were error-corrected and collapsed into unique sequences by a nearest-neighbor algorithm in which closely related sequences were merged to remove PCR and sequencing errors. V, D and J gene segments were assigned by aligning CDR3 sequences to IMGT reference sequences. For a sequence to be retained, at least a six-nucleotide match to both a V gene segment and a J gene segment was required. Rearrangements were called productive when the CDR3 lacked stop codons and stayed in frame with V and J; all others were non-productive. CDR3 was defined by IMGT convention, running from the second conserved V-encoded cysteine to the conserved J-encoded phenylalanine. The earlier analysis of 587 of the donors excluded sequences that lacked an unambiguous match to a single V gene segment. In an earlier analysis of some 590 of the donors, a V segment was called functional when productive rearrangements were above 56.7%, and segregating when the standard deviation between donors exceeded 5%. A statistical classification framework was developed to diagnose cytomegalovirus status using the catalog of TCR beta chain sequences. V and J gene assignment, in a later analysis, came from comparing TCR nucleotide sequences with IMGT/GENE-DB human TR gene sequences. In a later analysis, CDR3 sequences and most-parsimonious VDJ recombination scenarios were assigned using the TCRdist pipeline. In a later analysis, each TCR beta chain was defined by its CDR3 amino acid sequence together with its V-gene family, and reads without a unique V-gene family were excluded. To address suspected cross-contamination and a sequencing artifact, a later analysis removed over 500 highly shared, low-generation-probability nucleotide sequences. In a later analysis, a clonal expansion index was calculated for each public chain from normalized within-repertoire ranks of inferred template counts. In a later analysis, generation probabilities were computed with a VDJ recombination model fitted to out-of-frame rearrangements, and the resulting probabilities were checked against IGoR. In a later analysis, TCR-TCR, TCR-HLA and TCR-CMV co-occurrence was scored with hypergeometric tests, and a repertoire-size bias correction was applied to TCR pairs. A later analysis estimated false discovery rates by permuting HLA or CMV assignments 20 times. In a later analysis, co-occurring TCRs were grouped with DBSCAN, and TCRdist sequence similarity was added when clustering was performed within HLA-allele-positive subsets. Repertoires with fewer than 30,000 or more than 120,000 public chains, plus five repertoires with anomalous nucleotide sharing, were excluded from co-occurrence clustering. TCRdb re-hosts the immuneACCESS table, in-frame sequences only. Its copies lack some clones; in the studies checked, an unresolved V gene accounts for under half of them, and the cause for the rest is not known. V, J and clone size are taken as reported in that table, and D and trimming were inferred from the DNA itself. The sample has 210,000 or so clones on record, roughly 83% of them singletons. The ten top clones hold roughly 0.71% of the sample.

In total, 630 or so healthy bone marrow donors made up the cohort. Cohort members were all nominally healthy when sampled, although unrecorded immune exposures were likely present. The donor tested CMV seronegative and was one of the 352 seronegative cohort members. Each donor provided a peripheral blood sample, and peripheral blood mononuclear cells were used for TCR beta sequencing. Genomic DNA was extracted from the blood cell samples with the Qiagen DNeasy Blood Extraction Kit. This clone has just a few counts. Its antigen is unknown. No much larger clone exists at a distance of one base, and base qualities are not known. From the cysteine through the phenylalanine, the CDR3 covers 16 amino acids. Only the CDR3 portion is preserved as DNA: 48 bases, with reading frame beginning at the first base. The germline V gene specifies SNHLY as CDR1 and FYNNEI as CDR2. Trimming at the junction amounts to 6 bases on V and 1 base on J, and the germline ends lie 13 bases apart.

The TCR comes from a boy aged 2 to 10 in good health and CMV-seronegative. Sequenced input: PBMCs. The V gene is TRBV2 and the J gene is TRBJ2-6; the D gene identity is not certain. The CDR3 amino acid sequence is: CASRRMHLSGANVLTF. At the DNA level, the sequence is TGTGCCAGCAGGCGTATGCACCTTTCTGGGGCCAACGTCCTGACTTTC.